The source of this TCR beta chain is a study of T cells in Graves' hyperthyroidism and ophthalmopathy. Overall study findings and caveats: Onset of ophthalmopathy came a median around 7.1 months after the model predicted it. Blood also carried most thyroid clonotypes expanded above 0.001.

This clonotype appeared a few times. Its antigen is currently unknown. TCR beta CDR3 sequences were amplified from RNA transcripts. With the HTBI primer set, the TCR CDR3 went through a first round of RT-PCR. MiXCR, run by TCRdb on the multiplex PCR reads, gives a single entry per CDR3 protein. The sample holds 480,000 or so distinct CDR3 sequences, 40% to 55% seen once. The trim removed 3 bases at V and 5 bases at J, leaving 7 bases unmatched. Germline V gives CDR1 SGDLS, CDR2 YYNGEE. The length of the CDR3 is 15 residues. Not enrolled were patients with uncontrolled infection, other autoimmune disease, pregnancy or lactation. Diagnoses used clinical symptoms, serum thyroxine and TRAb, thyroid ultrasound and orbital computed tomography.

Sequenced sample: peripheral blood or thyroid tissue (not recorded which). The chain couples TRBV9 to TRBJ2-5; 10 bases are a match to TRBD2. The TCR sequence derives from an adult woman with Graves' disease, either hyperthyroidism or ophthalmopathy (not recorded which). The CDR3 loop is CASSDTGTSDETQYF. The DNA for the CDR3 is TGTGCCAGCAGCGACACCGGGACTAGCGACGAGACCCAGTACTTC. The full variable domain, in which reference TRBV9 and TRBJ2-5 provide the parts outside the CDR3, is DSGVTQTPKHLITATGQRVTLRCSPRSGDLSVYWYQQSLDQGLQFLIQYYNGEERAKGNILERFSAQQFPDLHSELNLSSLELGDSALYFCASSDTGTSDETQYFGPGTRLLVL.